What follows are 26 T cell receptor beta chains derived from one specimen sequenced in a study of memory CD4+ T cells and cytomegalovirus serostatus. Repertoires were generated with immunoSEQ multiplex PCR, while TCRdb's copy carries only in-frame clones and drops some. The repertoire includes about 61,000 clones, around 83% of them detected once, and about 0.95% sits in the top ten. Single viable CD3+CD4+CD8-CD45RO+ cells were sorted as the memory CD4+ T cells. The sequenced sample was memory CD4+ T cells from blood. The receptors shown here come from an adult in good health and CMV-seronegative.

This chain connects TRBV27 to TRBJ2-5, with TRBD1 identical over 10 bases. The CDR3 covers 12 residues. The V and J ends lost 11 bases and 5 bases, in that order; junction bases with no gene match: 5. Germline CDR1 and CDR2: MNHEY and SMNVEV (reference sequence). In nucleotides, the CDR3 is TGTGCCCCGGACAGGGGGGGGGAGACCCAGTACTTC. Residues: CAPDRGGETQYF.

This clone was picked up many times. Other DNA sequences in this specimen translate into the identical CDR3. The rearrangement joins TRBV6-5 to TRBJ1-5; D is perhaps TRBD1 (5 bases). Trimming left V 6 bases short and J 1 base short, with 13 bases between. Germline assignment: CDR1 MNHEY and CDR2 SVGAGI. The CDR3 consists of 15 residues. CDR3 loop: CASRRDLGSNQPQHF. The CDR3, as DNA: TGTGCCAGCAGACGGGACCTAGGGAGCAATCAGCCCCAGCATTTT.

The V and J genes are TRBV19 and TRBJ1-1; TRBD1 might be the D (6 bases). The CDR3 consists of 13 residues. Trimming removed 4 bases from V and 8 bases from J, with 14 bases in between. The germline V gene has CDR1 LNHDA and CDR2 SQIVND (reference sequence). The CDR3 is CASSNRRTAEAFF. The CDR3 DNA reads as TGTGCCAGTAGTAACCGAAGGACAGCCGAAGCTTTCTTT.

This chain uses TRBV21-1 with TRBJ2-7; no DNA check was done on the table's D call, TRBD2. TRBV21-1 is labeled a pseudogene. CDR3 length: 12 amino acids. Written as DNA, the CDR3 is TGTGCCAGCAGCAAAGTTTGCGACGAGCAGTACTTC. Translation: CASSKVCDEQYF.

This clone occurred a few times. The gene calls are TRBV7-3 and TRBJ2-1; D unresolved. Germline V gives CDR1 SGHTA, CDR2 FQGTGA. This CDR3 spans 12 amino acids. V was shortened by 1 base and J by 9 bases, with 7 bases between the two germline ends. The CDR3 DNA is TGTGCCAGCAGCTTAAACTGGGGTGAGCAGTTCTTC. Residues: CASSLNWGEQFF.

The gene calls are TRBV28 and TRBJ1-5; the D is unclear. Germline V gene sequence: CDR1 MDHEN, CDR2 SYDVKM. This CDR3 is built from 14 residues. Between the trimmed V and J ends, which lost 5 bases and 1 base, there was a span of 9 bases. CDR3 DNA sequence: TGTGCCAGCAGTGAGGGAGGGAGCAATCAGCCCCAGCATTTT. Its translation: CASSEGGSNQPQHF.

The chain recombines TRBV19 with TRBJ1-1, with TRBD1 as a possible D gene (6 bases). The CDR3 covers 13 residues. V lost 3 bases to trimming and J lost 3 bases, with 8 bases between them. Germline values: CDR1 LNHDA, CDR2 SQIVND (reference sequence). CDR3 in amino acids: CASSMNRDTEAFF. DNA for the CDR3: TGTGCCAGTAGTATGAACAGGGACACTGAAGCTTTCTTT.

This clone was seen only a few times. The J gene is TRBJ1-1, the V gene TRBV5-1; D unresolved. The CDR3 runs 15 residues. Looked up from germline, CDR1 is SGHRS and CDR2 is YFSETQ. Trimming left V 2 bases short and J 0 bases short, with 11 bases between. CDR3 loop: CASSLTGPMNTEAFF. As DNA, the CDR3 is TGCGCCAGCAGCTTAACGGGCCCAATGAACACTGAAGCTTTCTTT.

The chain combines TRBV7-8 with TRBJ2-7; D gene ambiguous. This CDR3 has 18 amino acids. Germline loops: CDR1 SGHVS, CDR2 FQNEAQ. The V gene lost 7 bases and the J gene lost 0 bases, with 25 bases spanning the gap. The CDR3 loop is CASTISRFRGHSSYEQYF. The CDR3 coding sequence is TGTGCCAGCACCATTTCCCGCTTTCGTGGCCATAGCTCCTACGAGCAGTACTTC.

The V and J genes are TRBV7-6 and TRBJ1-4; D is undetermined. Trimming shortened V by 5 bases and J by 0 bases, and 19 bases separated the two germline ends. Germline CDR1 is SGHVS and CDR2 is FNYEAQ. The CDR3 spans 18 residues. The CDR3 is CASSTSTRGVATNEKLFF. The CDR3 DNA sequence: TGTGCCAGCAGCACTAGCACTCGGGGTGTTGCAACTAATGAAAAACTGTTTTTT.

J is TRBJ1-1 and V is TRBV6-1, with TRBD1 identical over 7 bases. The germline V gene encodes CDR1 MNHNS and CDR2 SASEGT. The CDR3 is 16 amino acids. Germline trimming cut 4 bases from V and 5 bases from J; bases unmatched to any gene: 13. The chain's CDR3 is CASSGFPTGLGTEAFF. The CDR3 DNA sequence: TGTGCCAGCAGTGGGTTCCCGACAGGGCTGGGGACTGAAGCTTTCTTT.

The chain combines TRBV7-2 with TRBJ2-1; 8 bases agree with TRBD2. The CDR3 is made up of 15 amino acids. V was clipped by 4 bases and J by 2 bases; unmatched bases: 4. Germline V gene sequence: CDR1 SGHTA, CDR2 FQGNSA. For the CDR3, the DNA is TGTGCCAGCAGCTCCAGCGGGGGCCCCTACAATGAGCAGTTCTTC. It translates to CASSSSGGPYNEQFF.

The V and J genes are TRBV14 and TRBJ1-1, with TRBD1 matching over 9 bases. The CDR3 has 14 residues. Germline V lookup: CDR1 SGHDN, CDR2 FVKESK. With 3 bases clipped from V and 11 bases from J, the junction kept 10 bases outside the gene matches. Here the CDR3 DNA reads TGTGCCAGCAGCCACCCGGGACAGGGATTCGGTGCTTTCTTT. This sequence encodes CASSHPGQGFGAFF.

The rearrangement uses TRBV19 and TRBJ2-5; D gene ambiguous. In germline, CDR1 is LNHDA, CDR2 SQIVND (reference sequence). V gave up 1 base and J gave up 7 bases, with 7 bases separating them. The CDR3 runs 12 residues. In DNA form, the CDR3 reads TGTGCCAGTAGTATAGGGGTGGGGACCCAGTACTTC. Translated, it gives CASSIGVGTQYF. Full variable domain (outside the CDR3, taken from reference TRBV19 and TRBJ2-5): DGGITQSPKYLFRKEGQNVTLSCEQNLNHDAMYWYRQDPGQGLRLIYYSQIVNDFQKGDIAEGYSVSREKKESFPLTVTSAQKNPTAFYLCASSIGVGTQYFGPGTRLLVL.

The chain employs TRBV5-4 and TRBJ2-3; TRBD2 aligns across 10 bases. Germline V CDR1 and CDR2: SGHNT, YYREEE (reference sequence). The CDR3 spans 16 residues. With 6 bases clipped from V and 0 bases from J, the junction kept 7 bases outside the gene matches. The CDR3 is CASTIRLAGSTDTQYF. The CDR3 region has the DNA TGTGCCAGCACAATTCGACTAGCGGGTAGCACAGATACGCAGTATTTT.

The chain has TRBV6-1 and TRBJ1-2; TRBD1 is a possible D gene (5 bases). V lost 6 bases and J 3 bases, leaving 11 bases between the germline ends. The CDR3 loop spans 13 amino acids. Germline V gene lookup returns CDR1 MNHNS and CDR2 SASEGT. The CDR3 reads CASSRQLHYGYTF. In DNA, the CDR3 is TGTGCCAGCAGCCGACAGCTCCACTATGGCTACACCTTC.

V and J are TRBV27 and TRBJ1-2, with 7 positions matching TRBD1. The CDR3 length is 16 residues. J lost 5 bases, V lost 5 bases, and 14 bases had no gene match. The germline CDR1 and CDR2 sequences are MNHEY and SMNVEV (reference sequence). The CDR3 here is CASSRSRQGLGYGYTF. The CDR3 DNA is TGTGCCAGCAGTAGATCGAGACAGGGCCTAGGGTATGGCTACACCTTC.

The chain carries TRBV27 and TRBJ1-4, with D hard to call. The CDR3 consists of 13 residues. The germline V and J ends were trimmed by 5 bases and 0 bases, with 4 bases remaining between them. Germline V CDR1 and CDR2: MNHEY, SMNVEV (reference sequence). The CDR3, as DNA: TGTGCCAGCAGTCGAACAACTAATGAAAAACTGTTTTTT. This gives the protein CASSRTTNEKLFF.

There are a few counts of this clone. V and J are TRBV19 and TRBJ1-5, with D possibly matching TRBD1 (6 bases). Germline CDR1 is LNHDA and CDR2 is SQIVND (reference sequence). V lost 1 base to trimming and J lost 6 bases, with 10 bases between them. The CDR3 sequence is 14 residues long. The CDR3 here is CASSIALGAQPQHF. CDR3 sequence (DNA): TGTGCCAGTAGTATAGCCTTGGGGGCTCAGCCCCAGCATTTT.

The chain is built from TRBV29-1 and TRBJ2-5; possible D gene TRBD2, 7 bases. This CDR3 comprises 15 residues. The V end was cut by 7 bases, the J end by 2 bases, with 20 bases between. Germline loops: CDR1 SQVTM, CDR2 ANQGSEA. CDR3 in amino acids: CSAGRRGEGQETQYF. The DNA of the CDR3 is TGCAGCGCGGGACGTAGGGGGGAGGGTCAAGAGACCCAGTACTTC.

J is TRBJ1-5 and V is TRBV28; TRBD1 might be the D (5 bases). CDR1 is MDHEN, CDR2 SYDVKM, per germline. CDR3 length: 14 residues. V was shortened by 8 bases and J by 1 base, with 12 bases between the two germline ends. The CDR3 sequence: CASGGHGSNQPQHF. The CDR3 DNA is TGTGCCAGCGGTGGACATGGGAGCAATCAGCCCCAGCATTTT.

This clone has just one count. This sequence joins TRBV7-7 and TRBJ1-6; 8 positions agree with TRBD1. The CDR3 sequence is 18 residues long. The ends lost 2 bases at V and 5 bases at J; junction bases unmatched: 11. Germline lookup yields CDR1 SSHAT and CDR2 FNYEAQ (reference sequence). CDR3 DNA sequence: TGTGCCAGCAGCTTAAGACCCCGAGGACAGGGAAATAATTCACCCCTCCACTTT. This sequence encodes CASSLRPRGQGNNSPLHF.

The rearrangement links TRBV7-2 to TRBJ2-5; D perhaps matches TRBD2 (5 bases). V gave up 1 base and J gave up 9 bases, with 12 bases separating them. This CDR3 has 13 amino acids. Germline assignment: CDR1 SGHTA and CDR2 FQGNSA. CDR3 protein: CASSLEALGAQYF. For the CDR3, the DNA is TGTGCCAGCAGCTTAGAGGCCCTCGGGGCCCAGTACTTC. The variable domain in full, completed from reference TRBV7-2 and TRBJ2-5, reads GAGVSQSPSNKVTEKGKDVELRCDPISGHTALYWYRQSLGQGLEFLIYFQGNSAPDKSGLPSDRFSAERTGGSVSTLTIQRTQQEDSAVYLCASSLEALGAQYFGPGTRLLVL.

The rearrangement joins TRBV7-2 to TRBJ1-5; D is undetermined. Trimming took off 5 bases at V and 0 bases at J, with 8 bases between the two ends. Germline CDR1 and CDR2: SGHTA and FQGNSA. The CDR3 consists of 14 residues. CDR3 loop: CASSPYISNQPQHF. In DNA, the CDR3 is TGTGCCAGCAGCCCATACATTAGCAATCAGCCCCAGCATTTT.

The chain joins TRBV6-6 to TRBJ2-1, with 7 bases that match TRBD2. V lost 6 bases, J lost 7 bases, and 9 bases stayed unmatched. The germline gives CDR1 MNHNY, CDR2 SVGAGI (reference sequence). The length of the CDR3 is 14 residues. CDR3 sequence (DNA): TGTGCCAGCAGCTACGCGGGAGCGATAAATGAGCAGTTCTTC. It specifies CASSYAGAINEQFF.

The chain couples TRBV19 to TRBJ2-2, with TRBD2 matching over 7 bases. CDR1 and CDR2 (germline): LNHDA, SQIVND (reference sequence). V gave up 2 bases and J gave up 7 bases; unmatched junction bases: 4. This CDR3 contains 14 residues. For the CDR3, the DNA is TGTGCCAGTAGTATATCCGGGGGGAACGGGGAGCTGTTTTTT. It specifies CASSISGGNGELFF.